This TCR beta chain stems from a study of cytomegalovirus exposure and HLA in healthy donors. Amplification used 60 Vbeta primers and 13 Jbeta primers. Libraries were prepared by immunoSEQ multiplex PCR; TCRdb keeps only in-frame clonotypes and omits some of them. The sample lists around 130,000 clones, about 72% occurring once. In its sample, this clone was seen a few times. Per germline, CDR1 SGHNT and CDR2 YYREEE (reference sequence). This CDR3 comprises 14 residues. The junction had 5 bases not matched to a gene; V was cut back by 2 bases and J by 3 bases. The TCR comes from a man between 25 and 39 years old in good health and CMV-seropositive. J is TRBJ2-7 and V is TRBV5-4; 7 bases are a match to TRBD2. Sequencing input: PBMCs. CDR3 amino acids: CASSFQRGNYEQYF. The DNA of the CDR3 is TGTGCCAGCAGCTTCCAGCGGGGTAACTACGAGCAGTACTTC. Supplemented by reference TRBV5-4 and TRBJ2-7, the full variable domain reads ETGVTQSPTHLIKTRGQQVTLRCSSQSGHNTVSWYQQALGQGPQFIFQYYREEENGRGNFPPRFSGLQFPNYSSELNVNALELDDSALYLCASSFQRGNYEQYFGPGTRLTVT.